This is a list of T cell receptor beta chains from one sample in a study of CD8 T cells in ankylosing spondylitis. TCRdb fed the 5' RACE reads into MiXCR, producing one record per CDR3 protein. Of roughly 700,000 distinct CDR3 sequences listed, under 20% are singletons. The sequenced sample consisted of blood, either unsorted or a sorted T cell fraction (not recorded which). These TCRs come from a male donor with ankylosing spondylitis. Both conserved end residues are part of each CDR3. Each record gives: J gene, clone size, V gene, D gene, CDR3 DNA, CDR3 protein. A D gene is named only where the DNA matches it firmly. Clone size is given for some rows only: seen once, a few or many times, or a class if the clone is expanded.

J: TRBJ1-6; size: .; V: TRBV5-6; D: TRBD1; DNA: TGTGCCAGCAGCCAGATTGGGACAGGGAATTCACCCCTCCACTTT; CDR3: CASSQIGTGNSPLHF
J: TRBJ2-1; size: .; V: TRBV12-3/TRBV12-4; D: TRBD2; DNA: TGTGCCAGCAGTTTTGGTCTAGCGGGAGTAGGTGAGCAGTTCTTC; CDR3: CASSFGLAGVGEQFF
J: TRBJ2-3; size: few; V: TRBV12-3/TRBV12-4; D: .; DNA: TGTGCCAGCAGCCTATTTACCACAGATACGCAGTATTTT; CDR3: CASSLFTTDTQYF
J: TRBJ2-3; size: few; V: TRBV4-2; D: .; DNA: TGTGCCAGCAGCCAAGCCGAAGGTTCGGATACGCAGTATTTT; CDR3: CASSQAEGSDTQYF
J: TRBJ2-1; size: many; V: TRBV27; D: TRBD1; DNA: TGTGCCAGCAGGTCCACGGGACAGGGCTACAATGAGCAGTTCTTC; CDR3: CASRSTGQGYNEQFF
J: TRBJ2-1; size: few; V: TRBV19; D: .; DNA: TGTGCCAGTAGTATTAGGCGCATACAGGGTCGAAGTGAGCAGTTCTTC; CDR3: CASSIRRIQGRSEQFF
J: TRBJ2-1; size: few; V: TRBV2; D: .; DNA: TGTGCCAGCAGTGGTAGGGCAGGGGAGGGTGAGCAGTTCTTC; CDR3: CASSGRAGEGEQFF
J: TRBJ2-2; size: .; V: TRBV24-1; D: .; DNA: TGTGCCACCAGTGATTTAGGGCCCACCAGGAACACCGGGGAGCTGTTTTTT; CDR3: CATSDLGPTRNTGELFF
J: TRBJ2-4; size: few; V: TRBV3-1; D: .; DNA: TGTGCCAGCAGCCGGGGCTCGGAGGACATTCAGTACTTC; CDR3: CASSRGSEDIQYF
J: TRBJ2-6; size: few; V: TRBV3-1; D: .; DNA: TGTGCCAGCAGCCGCGGTATAAGTCCCTCTGGGGCCAACGTCCTGACTTTC; CDR3: CASSRGISPSGANVLTF
J: TRBJ1-2; size: few; V: TRBV6-5; D: .; DNA: TGTGCCAGCAGTTACAGGGAGCCCTATGGCTACACCTTC; CDR3: CASSYREPYGYTF
J: TRBJ2-2; size: few; V: TRBV20-1; D: .; DNA: TGCAGTGCTAGAGGGCCTGCCAGAGGCGACACCGGGGAGCTGTTTTTT; CDR3: CSARGPARGDTGELFF
J: TRBJ2-5; size: few; V: TRBV7-9; D: .; DNA: TGTGCCAGCAGCTGGGGCGAGAGGACCCAGTACTTC; CDR3: CASSWGERTQYF
J: TRBJ1-1; size: few; V: TRBV19; D: .; DNA: TGTGCCAGTAGTACCGACCCGAACACTGAAGCTTTCTTT; CDR3: CASSTDPNTEAFF
J: TRBJ2-3; size: few; V: TRBV5-1; D: .; DNA: TGCGCCAGCAGCTTGGACATCACAGATACGCAGTATTTT; CDR3: CASSLDITDTQYF
J: TRBJ2-7; size: few; V: TRBV12-3/TRBV12-4; D: TRBD2; DNA: TGTGCCAGCAGCCCTCCCCCCGGGACTAGCGGCTACGAGCAGTACTTC; CDR3: CASSPPPGTSGYEQYF
J: TRBJ2-4; size: .; V: TRBV7-9; D: .; DNA: TGTGCCAGCAGCTCCTCCCACATGAGAGCCAAAAACATTCAGTACTTC; CDR3: CASSSSHMRAKNIQYF
J: TRBJ2-2; size: .; V: TRBV6-1; D: TRBD1; DNA: TGTGCCAGCAGTGAAGGGACAGGGGGCCCCGGGGAGCTGTTTTTT; CDR3: CASSEGTGGPGELFF
J: TRBJ2-7; size: .; V: TRBV6-1; D: .; DNA: TGTGCCAGCAGTCCTCTACAGGGCCTCTACGAGCAGTACTTC; CDR3: CASSPLQGLYEQYF
J: TRBJ2-5; size: .; V: TRBV20-1; D: .; DNA: TGCAGTGCTAGCGCCCCGGGACGGCAACAAGAGACCCAGTACTTC; CDR3: CSASAPGRQQETQYF
J: TRBJ2-7; size: few; V: TRBV9; D: .; DNA: TGTGCCAGCAGCGTAATAACAGCCTGGGCCTACGAGCAGTACTTC; CDR3: CASSVITAWAYEQYF
J: TRBJ2-5; size: .; V: TRBV12-3/TRBV12-4; D: .; DNA: TGTGCCAGCAGTTTGGGTGGATACCGGGGGGAGACCCAGTACTTC; CDR3: CASSLGGYRGETQYF
J: TRBJ2-7; size: .; V: TRBV12-3/TRBV12-4; D: TRBD1; DNA: TGTGCCAGCAGAGCCGGGACAGGGGGCTCGGGCGAGCAGTACTTC; CDR3: CASRAGTGGSGEQYF
J: TRBJ2-1; size: few; V: TRBV5-1; D: .; DNA: TGCGCCAGCAGCTTTACAGGACAGTCCTACAATGAGCAGTTCTTC; CDR3: CASSFTGQSYNEQFF
J: TRBJ2-1; size: .; V: TRBV27; D: TRBD2; DNA: TGTGCCAGCAGTTCCCAGCGGGGGGCCTACAATGAGCAGTTCTTC; CDR3: CASSSQRGAYNEQFF
J: TRBJ2-7; size: many; V: TRBV5-6; D: .; DNA: TGTGCCAGCAGCCAGGACTATCACGAGCAGTACTTC; CDR3: CASSQDYHEQYF
J: TRBJ2-7; size: .; V: TRBV7-9; D: .; DNA: TGTGCCAGCAGCTCCGACCAACCGTACGAGCAGTACTTC; CDR3: CASSSDQPYEQYF
J: TRBJ2-2; size: .; V: TRBV3-1; D: .; DNA: TGTGCCAGCAGCCAAGTCTTCGACAACGGGGAGCTGTTTTTT; CDR3: CASSQVFDNGELFF
J: TRBJ2-2; size: .; V: TRBV4-3; D: .; DNA: TGCGCCAGCAGCCAAGATCGGAGGGTCCGGGAGCTGTTTTTT; CDR3: CASSQDRRVRELFF